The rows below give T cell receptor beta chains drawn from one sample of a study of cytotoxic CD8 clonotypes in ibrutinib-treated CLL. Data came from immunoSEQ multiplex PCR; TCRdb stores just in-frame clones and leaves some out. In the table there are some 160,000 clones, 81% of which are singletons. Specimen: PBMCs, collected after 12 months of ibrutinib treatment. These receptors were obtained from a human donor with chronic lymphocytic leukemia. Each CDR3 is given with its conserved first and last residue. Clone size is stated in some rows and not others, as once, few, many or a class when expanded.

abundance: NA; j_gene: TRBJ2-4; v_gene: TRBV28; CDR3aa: CASSLKGQIGIQYF
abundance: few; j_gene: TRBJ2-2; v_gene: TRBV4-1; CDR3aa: CASSQQQPWLSASNTGELFF
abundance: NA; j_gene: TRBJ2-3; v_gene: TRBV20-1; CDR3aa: CSAPALDTQYF
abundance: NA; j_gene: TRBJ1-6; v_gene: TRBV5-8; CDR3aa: CASSLGSPLHF
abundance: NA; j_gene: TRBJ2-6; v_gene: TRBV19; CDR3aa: CASSIPPNVLTF
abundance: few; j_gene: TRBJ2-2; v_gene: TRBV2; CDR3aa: CASSEYGRERTGELFF
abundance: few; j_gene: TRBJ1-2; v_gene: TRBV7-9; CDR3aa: CASSRSDRGLGYTF
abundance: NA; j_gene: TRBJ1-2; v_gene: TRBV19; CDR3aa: CASSISGSGYTF
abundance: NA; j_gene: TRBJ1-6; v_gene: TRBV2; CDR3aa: CASTEGPQGGGYSPLHF
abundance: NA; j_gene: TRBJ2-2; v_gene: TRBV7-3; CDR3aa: CASSWGTGSGELFF
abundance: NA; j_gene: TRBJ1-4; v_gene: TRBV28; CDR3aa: CASSLSTATNEKLFF
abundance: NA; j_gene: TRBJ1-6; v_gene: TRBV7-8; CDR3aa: CASSLAGQIQNSPLHF
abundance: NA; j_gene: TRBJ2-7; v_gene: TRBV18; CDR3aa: CASSMGAVYEQYF
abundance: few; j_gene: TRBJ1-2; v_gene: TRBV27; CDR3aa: CAIPGGIGYTF
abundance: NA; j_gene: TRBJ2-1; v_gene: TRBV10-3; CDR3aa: CAIRGAGEQFF
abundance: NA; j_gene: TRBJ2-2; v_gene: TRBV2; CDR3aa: CASGRDRGFSGELFF
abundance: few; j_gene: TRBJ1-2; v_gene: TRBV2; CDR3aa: CASSEARRGAGYGYTF
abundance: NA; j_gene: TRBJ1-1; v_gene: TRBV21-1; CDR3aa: CASSKGGAGGIYHPELGTEAFF
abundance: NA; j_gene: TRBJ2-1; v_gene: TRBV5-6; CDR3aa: CASSRLAGFSYNEQFF
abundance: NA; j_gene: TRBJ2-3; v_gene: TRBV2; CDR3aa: CASSGYWTDTQYF
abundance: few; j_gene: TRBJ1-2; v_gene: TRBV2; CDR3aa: CASREDLYGYTF
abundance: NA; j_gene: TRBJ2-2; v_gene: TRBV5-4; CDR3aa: CASSFFGGATGELFF
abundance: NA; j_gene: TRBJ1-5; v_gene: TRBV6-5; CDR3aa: CASRQGDQPQHF
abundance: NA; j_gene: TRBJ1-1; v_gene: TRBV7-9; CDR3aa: CASGKPGRTEAFF
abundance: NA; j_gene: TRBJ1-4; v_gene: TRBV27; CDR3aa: CASSLTIGNNEKLFF
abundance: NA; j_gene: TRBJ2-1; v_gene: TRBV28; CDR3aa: CASSLFISWRGAGGSYNEQFF
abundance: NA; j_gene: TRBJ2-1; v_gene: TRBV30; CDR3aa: CAWSGRDEQFF
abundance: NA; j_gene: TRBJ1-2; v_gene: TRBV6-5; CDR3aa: CASSYRGTNYGYTF
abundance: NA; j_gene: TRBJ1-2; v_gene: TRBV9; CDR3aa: CASSGGTNYGYTF
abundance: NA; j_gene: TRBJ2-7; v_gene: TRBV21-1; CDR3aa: CASTTKRDRDYEQYF
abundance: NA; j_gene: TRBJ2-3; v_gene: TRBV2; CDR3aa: CASSDWLAGAYNTDTQYF
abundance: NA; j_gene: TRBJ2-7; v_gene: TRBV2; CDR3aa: CASSEAGLAVYEQYF
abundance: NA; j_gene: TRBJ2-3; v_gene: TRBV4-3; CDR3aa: CASSQDNTRADTQYF
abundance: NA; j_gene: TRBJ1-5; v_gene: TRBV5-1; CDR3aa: CASSLGGTSNQPQHF
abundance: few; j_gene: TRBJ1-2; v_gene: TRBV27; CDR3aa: CASSRYREDGYTF
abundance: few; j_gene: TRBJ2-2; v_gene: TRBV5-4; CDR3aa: CASSLYVGLNTGELFF
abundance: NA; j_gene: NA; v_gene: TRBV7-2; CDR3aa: CASSLGGSGSSEQYF
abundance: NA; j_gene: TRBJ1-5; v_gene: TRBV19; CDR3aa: CASGVGASEPQHF
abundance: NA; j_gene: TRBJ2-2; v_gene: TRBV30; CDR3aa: CAWTQGVNTGELFF
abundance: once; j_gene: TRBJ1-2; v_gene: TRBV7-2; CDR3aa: CASSFGQEPDYGYTF
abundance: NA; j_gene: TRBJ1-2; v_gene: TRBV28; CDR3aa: CASSFEGRLNYGYTF